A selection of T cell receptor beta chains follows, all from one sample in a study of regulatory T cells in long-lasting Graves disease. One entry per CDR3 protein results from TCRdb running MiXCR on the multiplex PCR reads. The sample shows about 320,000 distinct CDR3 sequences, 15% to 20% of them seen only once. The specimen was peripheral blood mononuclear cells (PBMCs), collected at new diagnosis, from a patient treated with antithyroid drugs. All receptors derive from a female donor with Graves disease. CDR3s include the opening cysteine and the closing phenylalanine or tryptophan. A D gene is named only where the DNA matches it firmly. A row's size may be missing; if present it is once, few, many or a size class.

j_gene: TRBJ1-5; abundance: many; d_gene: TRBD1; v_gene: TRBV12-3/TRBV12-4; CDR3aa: CASSLAIGGRDGNQPQHF; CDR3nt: TGTGCCAGCAGTTTAGCGATAGGGGGCAGGGACGGCAATCAGCCCCAGCATTTT
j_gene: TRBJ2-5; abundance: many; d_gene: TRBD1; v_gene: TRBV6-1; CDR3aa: CASSDLGTGGETQYF; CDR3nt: TGTGCCAGCAGTGACCTGGGGACAGGGGGAGAGACCCAGTACTTC
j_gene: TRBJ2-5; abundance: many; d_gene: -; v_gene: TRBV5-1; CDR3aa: CASSLEAGQETQYF; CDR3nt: TGCGCCAGCAGCTTGGAGGCAGGCCAAGAGACCCAGTACTTC
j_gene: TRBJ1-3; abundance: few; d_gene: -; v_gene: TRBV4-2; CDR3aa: CASSQEGTRGPSGNTIYF; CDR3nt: TGTGCCAGCAGCCAAGAAGGTACACGGGGCCCCTCTGGAAACACCATATATTTT
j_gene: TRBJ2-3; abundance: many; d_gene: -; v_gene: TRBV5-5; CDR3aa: CASSYQPGTHTDTQYF; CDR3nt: TGTGCCAGCAGCTATCAGCCCGGGACTCACACAGATACGCAGTATTTT
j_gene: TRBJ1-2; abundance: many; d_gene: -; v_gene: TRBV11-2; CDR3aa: CASSLRSYGYTF; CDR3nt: TGTGCCAGCAGCCTCCGAAGCTATGGCTACACCTTC
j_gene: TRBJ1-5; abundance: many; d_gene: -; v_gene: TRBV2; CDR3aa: CASRETGSGNQPQHF; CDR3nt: TGTGCCAGCAGGGAGACAGGTTCGGGTAATCAGCCCCAGCATTTT
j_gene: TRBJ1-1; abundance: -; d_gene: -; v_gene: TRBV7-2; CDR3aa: CASSLVGKNTEAFF; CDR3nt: TGTGCCAGCAGCTTAGTAGGGAAAAACACTGAAGCTTTCTTT
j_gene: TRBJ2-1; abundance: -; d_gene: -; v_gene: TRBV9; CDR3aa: CASSVFSSDHNEQFF; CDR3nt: TGTGCCAGCAGCGTTTTCTCTAGTGACCACAATGAGCAGTTCTTC
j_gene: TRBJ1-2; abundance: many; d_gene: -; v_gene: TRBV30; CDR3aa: CAWSVDDFYGYTF; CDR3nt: TGTGCCTGGAGTGTAGATGACTTTTATGGCTACACCTTC
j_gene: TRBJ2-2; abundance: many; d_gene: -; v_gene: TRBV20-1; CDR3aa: CSARVRGNTGELFF; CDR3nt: TGCAGTGCTAGAGTCAGAGGGAACACCGGGGAGCTGTTTTTT
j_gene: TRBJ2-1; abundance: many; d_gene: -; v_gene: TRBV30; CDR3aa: CAWSVQGGGEQFF; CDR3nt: TGTGCCTGGAGTGTCCAGGGTGGAGGTGAGCAGTTCTTC
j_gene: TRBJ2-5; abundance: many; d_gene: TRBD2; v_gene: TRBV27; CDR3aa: CASSSRTSGSEETQYF; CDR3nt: TGTGCCAGCAGTTCTCGGACTAGCGGGAGTGAAGAGACCCAGTACTTC
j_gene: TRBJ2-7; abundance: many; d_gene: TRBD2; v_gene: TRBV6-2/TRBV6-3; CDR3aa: CASSRVAGGYEQYF; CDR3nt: TGTGCCAGCAGTAGGGTAGCGGGAGGTTACGAGCAGTACTTC
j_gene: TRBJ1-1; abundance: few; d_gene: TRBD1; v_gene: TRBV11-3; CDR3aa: CASSLDSGQPSAEAFF; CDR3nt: TGTGCCAGCAGCTTAGATTCGGGACAGCCTTCCGCTGAAGCTTTCTTT
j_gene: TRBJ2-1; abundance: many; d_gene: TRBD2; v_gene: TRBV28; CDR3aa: CASRLLLAGGRNEQFF; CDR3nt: TGTGCCAGCAGGCTCCTACTAGCGGGAGGGCGAAATGAGCAGTTCTTC
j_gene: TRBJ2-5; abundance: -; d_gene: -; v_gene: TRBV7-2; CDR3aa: CASSLRDRQETQYF; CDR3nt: TGTGCCAGCAGCTTACGGGACCGACAAGAGACCCAGTACTTC
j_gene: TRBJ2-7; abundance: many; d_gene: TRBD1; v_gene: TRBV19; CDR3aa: CASSILPPGDRGAEQYF; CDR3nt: TGTGCCAGTAGTATCTTGCCCCCAGGAGACAGGGGAGCCGAGCAGTACTTC
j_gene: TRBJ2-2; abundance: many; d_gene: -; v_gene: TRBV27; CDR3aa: CASSLGGLHTGELFF; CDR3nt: TGTGCCAGCAGTTTAGGAGGACTACACACCGGGGAGCTGTTTTTT
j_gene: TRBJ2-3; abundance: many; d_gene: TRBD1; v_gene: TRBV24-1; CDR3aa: CATGTGASTDTQYF; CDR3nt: TGTGCCACCGGGACAGGTGCTAGCACAGATACGCAGTATTTT
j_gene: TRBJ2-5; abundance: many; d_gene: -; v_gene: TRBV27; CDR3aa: CASSRTTKETQYF; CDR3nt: TGTGCCAGCAGCCGGACTACCAAGGAGACCCAGTACTTC
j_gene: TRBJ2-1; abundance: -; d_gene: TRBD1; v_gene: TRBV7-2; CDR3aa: CASSLGTGWRAEQFF; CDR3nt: TGTGCCAGCAGCCTAGGGACAGGGTGGCGGGCTGAGCAGTTCTTC
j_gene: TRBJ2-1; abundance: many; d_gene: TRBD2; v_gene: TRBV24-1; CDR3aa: CATSDAPRVSSGVYNEQFF; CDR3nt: TGTGCCACCAGTGACGCCCCCAGGGTGTCTAGCGGGGTCTACAATGAGCAGTTCTTC
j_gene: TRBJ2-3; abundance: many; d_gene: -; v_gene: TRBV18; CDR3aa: CASSPGAGTDTQYF; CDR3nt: TGTGCCAGCTCACCAGGTGCAGGCACAGATACGCAGTATTTT
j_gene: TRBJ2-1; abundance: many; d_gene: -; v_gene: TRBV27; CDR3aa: CASAIGGGLNNEQFF; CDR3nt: TGTGCCAGCGCCATTGGGGGTGGACTTAACAATGAGCAGTTCTTC
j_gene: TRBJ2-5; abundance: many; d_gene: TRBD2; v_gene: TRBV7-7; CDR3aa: CASSDDFGAGGPQETQYF; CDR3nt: TGTGCTAGCAGCGACGACTTTGGAGCGGGAGGGCCCCAAGAGACCCAGTACTTC
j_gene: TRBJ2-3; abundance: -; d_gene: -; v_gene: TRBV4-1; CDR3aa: CASSQDFGGSSTDTQYF; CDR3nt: TGCGCCAGCAGCCAAGATTTCGGCGGTTCTAGCACAGATACGCAGTATTTT
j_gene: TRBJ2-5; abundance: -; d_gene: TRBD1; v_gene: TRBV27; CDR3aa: CASSWAGTAQETQYF; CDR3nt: TGTGCCAGCAGTTGGGCCGGGACAGCCCAAGAGACCCAGTACTTC
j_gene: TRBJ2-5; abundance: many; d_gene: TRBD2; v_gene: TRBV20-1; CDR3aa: CSASKPGLAGGGQETQYF; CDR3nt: TGCAGTGCTAGTAAACCGGGACTAGCGGGAGGGGGGCAAGAGACCCAGTACTTC
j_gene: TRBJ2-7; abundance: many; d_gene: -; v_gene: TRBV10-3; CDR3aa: CAISESGIPYEQYF; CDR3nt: TGTGCCATCAGTGAGTCAGGGATCCCCTACGAGCAGTACTTC
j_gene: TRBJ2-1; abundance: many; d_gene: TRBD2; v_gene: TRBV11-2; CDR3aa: CASSLIAGVTNEQFF; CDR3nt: TGTGCCAGCAGCTTAATAGCGGGAGTTACCAATGAGCAGTTCTTC
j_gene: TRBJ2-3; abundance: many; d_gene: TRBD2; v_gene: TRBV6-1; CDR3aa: CASSSVNMSGRFASTDTQYF; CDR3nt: TGTGCCAGCAGCTCGGTCAACATGAGCGGGAGATTTGCTAGCACAGATACGCAGTATTTT
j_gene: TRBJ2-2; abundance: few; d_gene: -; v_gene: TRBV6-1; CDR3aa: CATVPLGRLDTGELFF; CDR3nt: TGTGCCACAGTCCCTCTCGGAAGATTGGACACCGGGGAGCTGTTTTTT
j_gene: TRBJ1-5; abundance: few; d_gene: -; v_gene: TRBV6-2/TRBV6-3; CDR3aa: CASRGPGPNQPQHF; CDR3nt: TGTGCCAGCAGGGGTCCGGGTCCCAATCAGCCCCAGCATTTT
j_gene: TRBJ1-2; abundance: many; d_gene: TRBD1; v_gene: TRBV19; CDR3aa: CASSPRTGAFGYTF; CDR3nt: TGTGCCAGTAGCCCCCGGACAGGGGCTTTTGGCTACACCTTC
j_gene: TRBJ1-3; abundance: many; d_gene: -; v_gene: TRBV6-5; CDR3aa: CASSYNGADSGNTIYF; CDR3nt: TGTGCCAGCAGTTACAATGGGGCGGACTCTGGAAACACCATATATTTT